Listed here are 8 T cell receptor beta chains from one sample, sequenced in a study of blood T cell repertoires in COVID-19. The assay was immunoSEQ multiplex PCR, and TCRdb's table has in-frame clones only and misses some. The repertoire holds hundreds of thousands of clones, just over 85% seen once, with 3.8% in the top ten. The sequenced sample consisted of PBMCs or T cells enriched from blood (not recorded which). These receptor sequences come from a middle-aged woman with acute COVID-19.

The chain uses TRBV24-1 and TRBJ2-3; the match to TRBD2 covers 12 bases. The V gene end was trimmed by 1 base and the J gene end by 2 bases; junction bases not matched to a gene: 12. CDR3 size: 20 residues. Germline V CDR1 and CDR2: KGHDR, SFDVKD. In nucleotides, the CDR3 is TGTGCCACCAGTGATTTCGGAATCCCGACTAGCGGGAGTCCCACAGATACGCAGTATTTT. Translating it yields CATSDFGIPTSGSPTDTQYF.

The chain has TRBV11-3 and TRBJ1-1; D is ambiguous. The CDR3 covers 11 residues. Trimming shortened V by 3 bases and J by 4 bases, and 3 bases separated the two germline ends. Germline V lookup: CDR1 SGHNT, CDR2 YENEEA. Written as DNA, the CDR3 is TGTGCCAGCAGCTTCGGCACTGAAGCTTTCTTT. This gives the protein CASSFGTEAFF. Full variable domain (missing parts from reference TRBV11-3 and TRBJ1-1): EAGVVQSPRYKIIEKKQPVAFWCNPISGHNTLYWYLQNLGQGPELLIRYENEEAVDDSQLPKDRFSAERLKGVDSTLKIQPAELGDSAVYLCASSFGTEAFFGQGTRLTVV.

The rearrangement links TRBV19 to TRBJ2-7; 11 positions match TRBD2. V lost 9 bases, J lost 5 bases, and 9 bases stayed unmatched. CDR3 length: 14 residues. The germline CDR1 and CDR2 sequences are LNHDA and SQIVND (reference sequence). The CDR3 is CASQKLAGVNEQYF. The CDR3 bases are TGTGCCAGCCAGAAACTAGCGGGAGTAAACGAGCAGTACTTC.

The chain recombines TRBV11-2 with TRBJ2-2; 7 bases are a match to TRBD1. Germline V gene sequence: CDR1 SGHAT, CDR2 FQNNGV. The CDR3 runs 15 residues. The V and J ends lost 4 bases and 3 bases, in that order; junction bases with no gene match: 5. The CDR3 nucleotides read TGTGCCAGCAGCTGGACAGGTGCGGACACCGGGGAGCTGTTTTTT. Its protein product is CASSWTGADTGELFF. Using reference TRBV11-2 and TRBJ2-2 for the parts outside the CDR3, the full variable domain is EAGVAQSPRYKIIEKRQSVAFWCNPISGHATLYWYQQILGQGPKLLIQFQNNGVVDDSQLPKDRFSAERLKGVDSTLKIQPAKLEDSAVYLCASSWTGADTGELFFGEGSRLTVL.

The CDR3 protein is CASSPRLAGKTGELFF. The CDR3 nucleotides read TGTGCCAGCAGCCCCCGACTAGCGGGAAAAACCGGGGAGCTGTTTTTT. The chain couples TRBV9 to TRBJ2-2; the match to TRBD2 covers 11 bases. CDR3 size: 16 residues. J lost 5 bases, V lost 4 bases, and 7 bases had no gene match. Germline V gene sequence: CDR1 SGDLS, CDR2 YYNGEE.

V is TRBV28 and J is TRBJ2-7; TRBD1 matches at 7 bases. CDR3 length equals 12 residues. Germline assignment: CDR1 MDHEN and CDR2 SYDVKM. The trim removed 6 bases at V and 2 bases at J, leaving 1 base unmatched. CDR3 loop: CASRGQTYEQYF. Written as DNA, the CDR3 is TGTGCCAGCAGGGGACAGACCTACGAGCAGTACTTC.

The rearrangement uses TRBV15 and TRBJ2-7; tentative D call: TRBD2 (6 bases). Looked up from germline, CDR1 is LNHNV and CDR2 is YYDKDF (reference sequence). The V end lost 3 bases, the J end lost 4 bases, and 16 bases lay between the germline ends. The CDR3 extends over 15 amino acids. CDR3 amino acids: CATSRIFGSRYEQYF. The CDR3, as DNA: TGTGCCACCAGCAGGATTTTCGGGAGCCGTTACGAGCAGTACTTC.

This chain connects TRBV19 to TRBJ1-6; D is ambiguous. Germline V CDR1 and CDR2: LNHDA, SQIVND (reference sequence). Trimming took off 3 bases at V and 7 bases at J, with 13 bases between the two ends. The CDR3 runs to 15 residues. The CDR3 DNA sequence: TGTGCCAGTAGTATGCAATCTAGAGGGAATTCACCCCTCCACTTT. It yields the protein CASSMQSRGNSPLHF.